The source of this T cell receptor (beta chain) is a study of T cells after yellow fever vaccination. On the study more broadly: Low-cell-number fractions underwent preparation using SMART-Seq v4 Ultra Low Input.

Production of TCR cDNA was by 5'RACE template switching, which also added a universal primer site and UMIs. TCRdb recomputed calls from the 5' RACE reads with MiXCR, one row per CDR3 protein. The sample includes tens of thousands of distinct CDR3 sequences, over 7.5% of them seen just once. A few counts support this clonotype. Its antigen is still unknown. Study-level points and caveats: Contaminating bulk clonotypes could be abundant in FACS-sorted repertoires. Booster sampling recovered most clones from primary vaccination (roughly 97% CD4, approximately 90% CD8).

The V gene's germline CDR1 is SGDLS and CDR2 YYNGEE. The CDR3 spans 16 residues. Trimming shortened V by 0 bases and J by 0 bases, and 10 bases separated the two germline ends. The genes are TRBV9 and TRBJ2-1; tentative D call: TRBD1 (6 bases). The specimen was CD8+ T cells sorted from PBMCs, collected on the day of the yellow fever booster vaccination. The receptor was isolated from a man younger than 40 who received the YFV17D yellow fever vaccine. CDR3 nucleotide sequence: TGTGCCAGCAGCGTAGGAGGGGACACCTCCTACAATGAGCAGTTCTTC. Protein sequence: CASSVGGDTSYNEQFF.